The 32 T cell receptor beta chains listed next were all sequenced from one sample in a study of T-cell reconstitution after alpha-beta-depleted transplantation in children. Unique molecular identifiers featured in how the TCRbeta library was prepared. TCRdb ran MiXCR on the PCR reads and lists one entry per CDR3 protein. Among 250,000 to 350,000 distinct CDR3 sequences listed, roughly 9.5% were seen once. The sample here was PBMCs from the stem cell graft donor, taken from the stem cell graft. The receptors stem from a human donor who donated a stem cell graft to a child with SCID.

This clonotype was seen more than once but under ten times. V is TRBV6-1 and J is TRBJ2-2, with D possibly being TRBD1 (6 bases). The CDR3 has 14 residues. The germline gives CDR1 MNHNS, CDR2 SASEGT. V lost 4 bases and J 7 bases, leaving 13 bases between the germline ends. The CDR3 loop is CASSGAQGVGELFF. DNA for the CDR3: TGTGCCAGCAGTGGGGCACAGGGCGTCGGGGAGCTGTTTTTT.

The V gene is TRBV5-1, the J gene TRBJ1-2, with 7 bases fitting TRBD1. V trimming: 0 bases; J trimming: 4 bases; junction bases outside the gene matches: 3. This CDR3 is 14 amino acids long. Germline CDR1 SGHRS, CDR2 YFSETQ. CDR3 protein: CASSLEAGGYGYTF. CDR3 nucleotides: TGCGCCAGCAGCTTGGAGGCAGGGGGCTATGGCTACACCTTC.

The V gene is TRBV6-5, the J gene TRBJ2-3; TRBD2 might be the D (6 bases). The CDR3 covers 15 residues. The germline V and J ends were trimmed by 1 base and 1 base, with 9 bases remaining between them. Germline V gene data show CDR1 as MNHEY and CDR2 as SVGAGI. For the CDR3, the DNA is TGTGCCAGCAGTTACTTGGGGGGACGCACAGATACGCAGTATTTT. As protein: CASSYLGGRTDTQYF.

The V gene is TRBV20-1, the J gene TRBJ1-1; D is ambiguous. V lost 3 bases, J lost 1 base, and 3 bases lay in between. The length of the CDR3 is 11 residues. CDR1 is DFQATT, CDR2 SNEGSKA, per germline (reference sequence). CDR3 loop: CSASTNTEAFF. The CDR3 DNA is TGCAGTGCTAGTACGAACACTGAAGCTTTCTTT.

The rearrangement joins TRBV3-1 to TRBJ2-5; possible D gene TRBD1, 5 bases. The CDR3 sequence is 15 residues long. Germline V gene lookup returns CDR1 LGHDT and CDR2 YNNKEL (reference sequence). V dropped 4 bases and J dropped 7 bases, with 19 bases sitting between them. In DNA form, the CDR3 reads TGTGCCAGCAGCCTGCGTCTATCCCTAGGGGTGACCCAGTACTTC. The encoded protein is CASSLRLSLGVTQYF.

The chain has TRBV27 and TRBJ2-7; unclear D gene. V was shortened by 7 bases and J by 3 bases, with 13 bases between the two germline ends. Germline CDR1 MNHEY, CDR2 SMNVEV (reference sequence). The CDR3 length is 13 residues. The CDR3 DNA sequence: TGTGCCAGCATGGACCATACAGTCTACGAGCAGTACTTC. Protein sequence: CASMDHTVYEQYF.

The CDR3 DNA reads as TGTGCCAGCAGCTTGGCTAGGGTTGAGACCCAGTACTTC. The encoded protein is CASSLARVETQYF. The chain links TRBV5-8 to TRBJ2-5; D gene ambiguous. Germline CDR1 and CDR2: SGHTS and YDEGEE. The CDR3 is 13 amino acids. V was cut by 0 bases and J by 5 bases, with 8 bases left in between.

This clonotype was observed a handful of times. The CDR3 nucleotides are TGTGCCAGCAGCTTCGGGGCGGTCCGGGGCACTGAAGCTTTCTTT. As protein: CASSFGAVRGTEAFF. The V call is TRBV5-6, the J call TRBJ1-1, with a tentative D call TRBD1 (5 bases). Germline-derived CDR1 and CDR2 are SGHDT and YYEEEE. V lost 2 bases, J lost 4 bases, and 15 bases lay in between. CDR3 length: 15 residues.

This chain connects TRBV21-1 to TRBJ1-2; the table's D call, TRBD1, was not checked against the DNA. TRBV21-1 is recorded as a pseudogene. The CDR3 is made up of 17 amino acids. The CDR3 coding sequence is TGTGCCAGCAGCAAGGGGGCCCCGGGACACAGGCGGGATGGCTACACCTTC. Translation gives CASSKGAPGHRRDGYTF.

V usage is TRBV20-1 and J usage is TRBJ2-7; D call uncertain. V lost 5 bases, J lost 2 bases, and 16 bases lay in between. The CDR3 loop spans 14 amino acids. Germline V lookup: CDR1 DFQATT, CDR2 SNEGSKA (reference sequence). CDR3 DNA sequence: TGCAGTGCTTCCCGAACTTCTAGTGCCTACGAGCAGTACTTC. Translated, it gives CSASRTSSAYEQYF.

In this sample, this clonotype turned up many times. J is TRBJ2-2 and V is TRBV5-1; unclear D gene. V was pared by 3 bases and J by 7 bases, with 7 bases between. CDR3 length equals 12 residues. CDR1 SGHRS and CDR2 YFSETQ come from the germline V gene. The CDR3 region has the DNA TGCGCCAGCAGCTCTCCCATCGGGGAGCTGTTTTTT. Encoded protein: CASSSPIGELFF.

The CDR3: CASTQGGTTNYGYTF. The DNA of the CDR3 is TGTGCCAGCACGCAGGGAGGGACGACTAACTATGGCTACACCTTC. This rearrangement joins TRBV5-5 to TRBJ1-2, with a weak D call TRBD1 (5 bases). Trimming shortened V by 6 bases and J by 0 bases, and 15 bases separated the two germline ends. The CDR3 has 15 amino acids. The germline V gene encodes CDR1 SGHKS and CDR2 YYEKEE (reference sequence). Full variable domain (outside the CDR3, taken from reference TRBV5-5 and TRBJ1-2): DAGVTQSPTHLIKTRGQQVTLRCSPISGHKSVSWYQQVLGQGPQFIFQYYEKEERGRGNFPDRFSARQFPNYSSELNVNALLLGDSALYLCASTQGGTTNYGYTFGSGTRLTVV.

This clonotype has just a few counts. The chain combines TRBV6-5 with TRBJ2-5; 8 bases fit TRBD1. CDR1 MNHEY and CDR2 SVGAGI come from the germline V gene. Trimming took 2 bases from V and 4 from J; bases not matched to a gene: 6. The CDR3 loop spans 15 amino acids. In DNA, the CDR3 is TGTGCCAGCAGTTACGGGCAGGGGGCGTTAGAGACCCAGTACTTC. Amino acid sequence: CASSYGQGALETQYF.

The rearrangement links TRBV7-2 to TRBJ1-5; D uncertain. The V and J ends lost 10 bases and 2 bases respectively, with 12 bases between them. There are 13 residues in the CDR3. Looked up from germline, CDR1 is SGHTA and CDR2 is FQGNSA. CDR3 nucleotides: TGTGCCACCAAGAGGGCGGGCAATCAGCCCCAGCATTTT. This gives the protein CATKRAGNQPQHF.

Only a few counts were recorded for this clonotype. The chain has TRBV5-1 and TRBJ2-1; 8 bases are shared with TRBD2. Trimming cost V 5 bases and J 12 bases; bases outside gene matches: 7. The CDR3 is made up of 12 amino acids. From germline, CDR1 is SGHRS and CDR2 YFSETQ. CDR3 loop: CASRRGDMGQFF. The CDR3 DNA is TGCGCCAGCAGGCGGGGGGATATGGGGCAGTTCTTC.

The rearrangement links TRBV20-1 to TRBJ2-1; D remains ambiguous. V was cut by 5 bases and J by 5 bases, with 7 bases left in between. Germline lookup yields CDR1 DFQATT and CDR2 SNEGSKA (reference sequence). The CDR3 length is 11 residues. This CDR3 reads CSAHINNEQFF. The CDR3 DNA reads TGCAGTGCTCACATAAACAATGAGCAGTTCTTC.

The chain has TRBV12-3 or TRBV12-4 and TRBJ1-2; D not certain. Trimming pared 2 bases from V and 5 bases from J, leaving 9 bases between. The CDR3 has 13 amino acids. The CDR3 DNA sequence: TGTGCCAGCAGTTTATCTGAGGGTTATGGCTACACCTTC. Protein sequence: CASSLSEGYGYTF.

This clonotype was picked up a small number of times. The chain recombines TRBV10-3 with TRBJ1-1; no firm D call. From germline, CDR1 is ENHRY and CDR2 SYGVKD. The ends were cut back, 5 bases at V and 7 bases at J, with 8 bases in the middle. The CDR3 length is 11 residues. The CDR3 region is CAISWEGEAFF. The CDR3 DNA sequence: TGTGCCATCAGTTGGGAGGGTGAAGCTTTCTTT.

The chain couples TRBV5-6 to TRBJ1-1; 7 bases are a match to TRBD1. The CDR3 spans 14 residues. CDR1 SGHDT and CDR2 YYEEEE come from the germline V gene. J was trimmed by 9 bases and V by 4 bases; bases with no gene match: 12. The CDR3 sequence is CASSGGTAISQAFF. Here the CDR3 DNA reads TGTGCCAGCAGCGGCGGGACAGCCATTTCCCAAGCTTTCTTT.

This clonotype was counted only a few times. The gene calls are TRBV18 and TRBJ2-5; tentative D call: TRBD2 (6 bases). V was cut by 5 bases and J by 6 bases, with 13 bases left in between. Germline values: CDR1 KGHSH, CDR2 LQKENI. This CDR3 spans 13 amino acids. The CDR3 here is CASSATGDKTQYF. The DNA for the CDR3 is TGTGCCAGCTCAGCAACGGGGGATAAGACCCAGTACTTC.

This clonotype was observed a handful of times. The chain joins TRBV10-2 to TRBJ1-2, with TRBD1 as a possible D gene (5 bases). Trimming left V 9 bases short and J 7 bases short, with 18 bases between. CDR1 and CDR2 from the germline V gene are WSHSY and SAAADI. The CDR3 contains 13 residues. The CDR3 nucleotides are TGCGCCAGTGGGGGTCCCCTGATGGGTGGCTACACCTTC. Protein product: CASGGPLMGGYTF.

The J gene is TRBJ1-5, the V gene TRBV6-1, with D hard to call. Germline CDR1 and CDR2: MNHNS and SASEGT. Deletions cut 6 bases from V and 0 bases from J, with 12 bases between. The CDR3 covers 15 residues. The CDR3 region is CASSQTPVSNQPQHF. The CDR3 DNA reads as TGTGCCAGCAGCCAAACCCCGGTTAGCAATCAGCCCCAGCATTTT.

The chain combines TRBV12-3 or TRBV12-4 with TRBJ2-1; 7 bases line up with TRBD1. Unmatched junction bases numbered 15, after V lost 6 bases and J lost 7 bases. CDR3 length equals 16 residues. CDR3 sequence: CASSNRGPQAGNEQFF. CDR3 in DNA: TGTGCCAGCAGCAACAGGGGACCTCAAGCCGGGAATGAGCAGTTCTTC.

A few counts support this clonotype. V usage is TRBV7-6 and J usage is TRBJ2-7; TRBD1 is a possible D gene (5 bases). The CDR3 is 14 amino acids. V shed 5 bases and J shed 6 bases, with 17 bases lying between them. Germline CDR1 reads SGHVS; CDR2 reads FNYEAQ. CDR3: CASSPATVIGEQYF. The CDR3 coding sequence is TGTGCCAGCAGCCCCGCGACAGTTATAGGCGAGCAGTACTTC.

This clonotype has only a few counts. The J gene is TRBJ2-5, the V gene TRBV6-1, with 10 bases matching TRBD1. The V segment lost 6 bases and the J segment 5 bases; nucleotides outside the gene matches: 12. Germline CDR1 is MNHNS and CDR2 is SASEGT. The CDR3 loop spans 16 amino acids. The CDR3 is CASRIFGQGDAETQYF. CDR3 bases: TGTGCCAGCAGGATATTTGGACAGGGGGACGCGGAGACCCAGTACTTC.

V is TRBV10-2 and J is TRBJ2-1; D unclear. The CDR3 has 16 residues. With 2 bases removed from V and 8 bases from J, the gap between germline ends came to 19 bases. Germline V lookup: CDR1 WSHSY, CDR2 SAAADI. CDR3 region: CASSETSTLFGDEQFF. The CDR3 DNA reads as TGCGCCAGCAGTGAGACGAGTACCCTATTTGGGGATGAGCAGTTCTTC.

This clonotype was detected a few times. The chain couples TRBV7-9 to TRBJ2-1; 9 bases map to TRBD1. Germline V gene data show CDR1 as SEHNR and CDR2 as FQNEAQ (reference sequence). The CDR3 sequence is 12 residues long. J lost 15 bases, V lost 5 bases, and 8 bases had no gene match. DNA for the CDR3: TGTGCCAGCAGCCTGTTACAGGGGGCACGGTTCTTC. Translated, it gives CASSLLQGARFF.

This sequence joins TRBV7-9 and TRBJ1-2; D perhaps matches TRBD1 (6 bases). The CDR3 has 15 amino acids. From germline, CDR1 is SEHNR and CDR2 FQNEAQ (reference sequence). The V end lost 1 base, the J end lost 3 bases, and 12 bases lay between the germline ends. CDR3 sequence: CASSLVTSGDYGYTF. Here the CDR3 DNA reads TGTGCCAGCAGCTTAGTGACTTCAGGGGACTATGGCTACACCTTC.

This clonotype was counted a single time. CDR3 nucleotide sequence: TGCAGTGCTAGCAAACCTATCCGGGGGGTAGGAGAGACCCAGTACTTC. The encoded protein is CSASKPIRGVGETQYF. The chain employs TRBV20-1 and TRBJ2-5; TRBD2 aligns across 7 bases. The germline V gene has CDR1 DFQATT and CDR2 SNEGSKA (reference sequence). This CDR3 comprises 16 residues. V gave up 3 bases and J gave up 4 bases; unmatched junction bases: 14.

This clonotype showed up many times. The V and J genes are TRBV5-1 and TRBJ2-3; possibly TRBD1 for D (5 bases). Per germline, CDR1 SGHRS and CDR2 YFSETQ. The CDR3 length is 14 residues. Trimming pared 1 base from V and 2 bases from J, leaving 8 bases between. The CDR3 DNA is TGCGCCAGCAGCTTGCCGGACAACACAGATACGCAGTATTTT. Encoded protein: CASSLPDNTDTQYF.

The rearrangement uses TRBV5-1 and TRBJ1-3, with TRBD1 matching over 7 bases. Germline-derived CDR1 and CDR2 are SGHRS and YFSETQ. V dropped 4 bases and J dropped 0; count of bases not matched to a gene: 13. The CDR3 sequence is 18 residues long. The CDR3 DNA reads TGCGCCAGCAGCACCGGGACAGTCCTGAGCCCCTCTGGAAACACCATATATTTT. Its protein product is CASSTGTVLSPSGNTIYF.

This clonotype was counted only a few times. The rearrangement joins TRBV12-3 or TRBV12-4 to TRBJ1-3, with D unresolved. The CDR3 loop spans 15 amino acids. V dropped 2 bases and J dropped 4 bases, with 12 bases sitting between them. The CDR3 DNA is TGTGCCAGCAGTTTACGGCAGCAAGGCGGAAACACCATATATTTT. Protein product: CASSLRQQGGNTIYF.